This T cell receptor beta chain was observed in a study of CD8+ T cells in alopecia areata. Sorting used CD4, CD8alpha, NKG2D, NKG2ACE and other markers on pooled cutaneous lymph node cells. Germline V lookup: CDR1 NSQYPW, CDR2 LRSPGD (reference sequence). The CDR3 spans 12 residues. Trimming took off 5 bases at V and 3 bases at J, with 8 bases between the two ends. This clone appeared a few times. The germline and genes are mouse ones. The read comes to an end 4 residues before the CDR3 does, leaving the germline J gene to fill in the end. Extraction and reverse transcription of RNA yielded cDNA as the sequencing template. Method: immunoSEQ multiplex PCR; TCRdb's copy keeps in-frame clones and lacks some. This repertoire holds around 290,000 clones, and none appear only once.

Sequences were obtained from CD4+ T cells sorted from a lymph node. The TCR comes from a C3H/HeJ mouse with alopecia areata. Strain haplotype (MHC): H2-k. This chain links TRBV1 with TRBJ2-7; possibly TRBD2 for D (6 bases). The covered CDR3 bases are TGCACCTGCAGTTCGACTGGCTAT. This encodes CTCSSTGY. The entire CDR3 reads CTCSSTGYEQYF.